This T cell receptor beta chain originates from a study of blood T cell repertoires in COVID-19. CDR1 is LNHDA, CDR2 SQIVND, per germline (reference sequence). V lost 4 bases and J 6 bases, leaving 16 bases between the germline ends. This CDR3 comprises 15 residues. In the original processing: Estimates of nucleated cell counts were drawn from the amplification of reference gene primers. The protocol was immunoSEQ multiplex PCR, while the TCRdb copy is restricted to in-frame clones and leaves out a portion. That table gives V, J and clone size, and the DNA gave D and trimming. In the table there are a few hundred thousand clones, approximately 90% of which are singletons.

Sequencing input: PBMCs or T cells enriched from blood (not recorded which). This chain joins TRBV19 and TRBJ2-1; D is perhaps TRBD1 (5 bases). The clonotype was recovered from a woman under 30 who had recovered from COVID-19. The CDR3 loop reads CASSTTQGRVNEQFF. CDR3 DNA: TGTGCCAGTAGTACAACCCAGGGCAGGGTCAATGAGCAGTTCTTC. Full variable domain (remainder filled in from reference TRBV19 and TRBJ2-1): DGGITQSPKYLFRKEGQNVTLSCEQNLNHDAMYWYRQDPGQGLRLIYYSQIVNDFQKGDIAEGYSVSREKKESFPLTVTSAQKNPTAFYLCASSTTQGRVNEQFFGPGTRLTVL.